This entry lists 27 T cell receptor beta chains sequenced from one sample in a study of TIL therapy for anti-PD-1-resistant metastatic lung cancer (TCRdb year 2021). This sample's time point label indicates: pre-treatment sample, taken before nivolumab and TIL therapy. TCR beta CDR3 regions were amplified from genomic DNA by bias-controlled multiplex PCR with the immunoSEQ v3 hsTCRB kit. In TCRdb, the immuneACCESS table is reduced to in-frame sequences with V and J assigned. These tables do not hold every clone; where another copy was compared, an unresolved V gene accounts for under half, and the others remain unexplained. The sample table contains 57,000 or so clones; only one count was recorded for roughly 91% of them. Jointly, the top ten make up roughly 2.6% of the sample. The input for sequencing was blood, taken at baseline. These receptors were taken from a person aged 25 to 80 with non-small cell lung cancer.

The rearrangement joins TRBV28 to TRBJ2-5, with D perhaps matching TRBD2 (6 bases). V was trimmed by 3 bases and J by 5 bases, leaving 16 bases between them. The V gene's germline CDR1 is MDHEN and CDR2 SYDVKM. CDR3 length: 15 residues. CDR3 protein: CASSFQELGGETQYF. For the CDR3, the DNA is TGTGCCAGCAGTTTCCAGGAGCTTGGGGGGGAGACCCAGTACTTC.

CDR3 region: CASSLSPTSGGFTDTQYF. In DNA form, the CDR3 reads TGTGCCAGCAGTTTATCCCCGACTAGCGGGGGGTTCACAGATACGCAGTATTTT. V usage is TRBV27 and J usage is TRBJ2-3; the match to TRBD2 covers 13 bases. CDR1 and CDR2 from the germline V gene are MNHEY and SMNVEV (reference sequence). The CDR3 consists of 18 residues. Germline trimming cut 0 bases from V and 2 bases from J; bases unmatched to any gene: 5.

The V call is TRBV27, the J call TRBJ1-2, with D possibly TRBD1 on 5 matching bases. V lost 8 bases and J lost 6, with 22 bases in between. The V gene's germline CDR1 is MNHEY and CDR2 SMNVEV (reference sequence). There are 15 residues in the CDR3. The CDR3 DNA reads TGTGCCAGCTGCTTGGGGGGAGAGAGAGGTCATGGCTACACCTTC. Translating gives CASCLGGERGHGYTF.

The chain joins TRBV18 to TRBJ2-3; tentatively, D is TRBD2 (6 bases). V was cut by 0 bases and J by 2 bases, with 15 bases left in between. Germline V gene lookup returns CDR1 KGHSH and CDR2 LQKENI. CDR3 length: 17 residues. The CDR3 DNA reads as TGTGCCAGCTCACCACCGAGGGCTAGCGTTAACACAGATACGCAGTATTTT. Its protein is CASSPPRASVNTDTQYF.

This chain links TRBV11-2 with TRBJ2-1; maybe TRBD2 (6 bases). Germline CDR1 reads SGHAT; CDR2 reads FQNNGV. The CDR3 is 17 amino acids. The germline V and J ends were trimmed by 4 bases and 0 bases, with 16 bases remaining between them. DNA of the CDR3: TGTGCCAGCAGCTCCTCCTTCCGGGGAGGCTCCTACAATGAGCAGTTCTTC. Translating it yields CASSSSFRGGSYNEQFF.

This clone was counted a single time. The J gene is TRBJ1-2, the V gene TRBV9; D gene ambiguous. The CDR3 has 13 amino acids. The ends were cut back, 5 bases at V and 2 bases at J, with 10 bases in the middle. CDR1 and CDR2 (germline): SGDLS, YYNGEE. The CDR3 sequence: CASRTLGNYGYTF. The CDR3 bases are TGTGCCAGCAGGACGCTCGGAAACTATGGCTACACCTTC. The full variable domain, completed using reference TRBV9 and TRBJ1-2, is DSGVTQTPKHLITATGQRVTLRCSPRSGDLSVYWYQQSLDQGLQFLIQYYNGEERAKGNILERFSAQQFPDLHSELNLSSLELGDSALYFCASRTLGNYGYTFGSGTRLTVV.

The gene calls are TRBV5-1 and TRBJ2-3; D is ambiguous. The V gene lost 0 bases and the J gene lost 2 bases, with 13 bases spanning the gap. From germline, CDR1 is SGHRS and CDR2 YFSETQ. The CDR3 has 16 amino acids. The CDR3 protein is CASSLDLGSNTDTQYF. In DNA form, the CDR3 reads TGCGCCAGCAGCTTGGACCTGGGGTCGAACACAGATACGCAGTATTTT. Full variable domain (outside the CDR3, taken from reference TRBV5-1 and TRBJ2-3): KAGVTQTPRYLIKTRGQQVTLSCSPISGHRSVSWYQQTPGQGLQFLFEYFSETQRNKGNFPGRFSGRQFSNSRSEMNVSTLELGDSALYLCASSLDLGSNTDTQYFGPGTRLTVL.

This clone appeared a few times. This sequence joins TRBV10-3 and TRBJ2-7; possible D gene TRBD1, 5 bases. The CDR3 loop spans 15 amino acids. Germline values: CDR1 ENHRY, CDR2 SYGVKD. V lost 6 bases to trimming and J lost 0 bases, with 15 bases between them. The DNA of the CDR3 is TGTGCCATCAGCCCCTCGACAGCTGGCTCCTACGAGCAGTACTTC. Translated: CAISPSTAGSYEQYF.

Concerning this clone: Relative to the germline gene, one junction end is altered; a read error may explain this. CDR3 residues: CASNYGQGFEQYF. CDR3 DNA sequence: TGTGCCAGCAATTACGGACAGGGCTTCGAGCAGTACTTC. The chain employs TRBV6-5 and TRBJ2-7, with TRBD1 identical over 8 bases. CDR3 size: 13 residues. CDR1 and CDR2 from the germline V gene are MNHEY and SVGAGI.

This clone was detected only once. The chain employs TRBV13 and TRBJ2-1, with 7 positions matching TRBD2. Germline values: CDR1 PRHDT, CDR2 FYEKMQ (reference sequence). The V and J ends lost 4 bases and 9 bases, in that order; junction bases with no gene match: 9. This CDR3 has 14 residues. The CDR3 here is CASSYPTSLGEQFF. CDR3 DNA: TGTGCCAGCAGCTACCCGACTAGCCTTGGTGAGCAGTTCTTC.

The chain carries TRBV12-5 and TRBJ1-1; no reliable D call. This CDR3 has 13 residues. Trimming left V 2 bases short and J 5 bases short, with 9 bases between. Per germline, CDR1 LGHNT and CDR2 FRNRAP. CDR3 in amino acids: CASGLYRETEAFF. The CDR3 bases are TGTGCTAGTGGTTTGTATAGGGAGACTGAAGCTTTCTTT.

This chain links TRBV5-1 with TRBJ1-3; 7 positions agree with TRBD1. This CDR3 contains 15 residues. Trimming removed 4 bases from V and 4 bases from J; junction bases left unmatched: 8. CDR1 and CDR2 (germline): SGHRS, YFSETQ. The CDR3 protein is CASSLSPGQGNTIYF. For the CDR3, the DNA is TGCGCCAGCAGCCTTAGCCCGGGACAGGGAAACACCATATATTTT.

This chain links TRBV2 with TRBJ1-3, with 8 bases matching TRBD1. CDR3 length: 17 amino acids. Germline CDR1 and CDR2: SNHLY and FYNNEI. With 8 bases clipped from V and 3 bases from J, the junction kept 15 bases outside the gene matches. CDR3 DNA sequence: TGTGCCAGCGCTGCTGTCGTGTTGGACAGGGATGGAAACACCATATATTTT. Translated, it gives CASAAVVLDRDGNTIYF.

V gene TRBV10-3 combines with J gene TRBJ2-1; possible D gene TRBD2, 5 bases. The V end lost 3 bases, the J end lost 0 bases, and 12 bases lay between the germline ends. This CDR3 has 16 amino acids. Per the germline V gene, CDR1 is ENHRY and CDR2 is SYGVKD. The CDR3 bases are TGTGCCATCAGTGACAGTGGACTTAGCTCCTACAATGAGCAGTTCTTC. Its translation is CAISDSGLSSYNEQFF.

V gene TRBV11-2 combines with J gene TRBJ1-4, with TRBD1 identical over 8 bases. Germline CDR1 and CDR2: SGHAT and FQNNGV. The CDR3 has 14 amino acids. V shed 4 bases and J 7 bases; nucleotides not matched to a gene: 5. The CDR3 reads CASSSRTGSEKLFF. As DNA, the CDR3 is TGTGCCAGCAGCTCTCGGACAGGGAGTGAAAAACTGTTTTTT.

The gene calls are TRBV6-5 and TRBJ1-2; D remains unclear. CDR3 length equals 13 residues. The V end was cut by 6 bases, the J end by 8 bases, with 16 bases between. Per germline, CDR1 MNHEY and CDR2 SVGAGI. The CDR3 DNA sequence: TGTGCCAGCAGCTACGGAGAGGTGGACGGCTACACCTTC. Protein product: CASSYGEVDGYTF.

The V gene is TRBV11-2, the J gene TRBJ2-3, with TRBD2 matching 12 bases. The CDR3 length is 17 residues. The germline CDR1 and CDR2 sequences are SGHAT and FQNNGV. V dropped 6 bases and J dropped 0; count of bases not matched to a gene: 7. The chain's CDR3 is CASRPTSGGTSTDTQYF. CDR3 bases: TGTGCCAGCAGGCCAACTAGCGGGGGGACCAGCACAGATACGCAGTATTTT.

The chain has TRBV30 and TRBJ1-2, with 9 bases aligning to TRBD1. Germline trimming cut 4 bases from V and 5 bases from J; bases unmatched to any gene: 8. CDR1 is GTSNPN and CDR2 is SVGIG in the germline V gene (reference sequence). The CDR3 is 14 residues long. CDR3 sequence reads: CAWNRGQGKYGYTF. As DNA, the CDR3 is TGTGCCTGGAATAGGGGACAGGGCAAGTATGGCTACACCTTC.

The rearrangement joins TRBV18 to TRBJ2-3, with 8 bases that match TRBD2. The CDR3 contains 15 residues. Germline V lookup: CDR1 KGHSH, CDR2 LQKENI. The junction had 5 bases not matched to a gene; V was cut back by 6 bases and J by 0 bases. As DNA, the CDR3 is TGTGCCAGCTCGCTTGTAGCGGGGAGCACAGATACGCAGTATTTT. It codes for CASSLVAGSTDTQYF. The complete variable domain, with remaining parts taken from reference TRBV18 and TRBJ2-3, reads NAGVMQNPRHLVRRRGQEARLRCSPMKGHSHVYWYRQLPEEGLKFMVYLQKENIIDESGMPKERFSAEFPKEGPSILRIQQVVRGDSAAYFCASSLVAGSTDTQYFGPGTRLTVL.

The chain uses TRBV5-4 and TRBJ2-3; 9 bases match TRBD2. Germline-derived CDR1 and CDR2 are SGHNT and YYREEE (reference sequence). CDR3 length equals 15 residues. J was trimmed by 2 bases and V by 4 bases; bases with no gene match: 5. CDR3 sequence: CASSNGLAFTDTQYF. The CDR3 nucleotides are TGTGCCAGCAGCAATGGACTAGCGTTCACAGATACGCAGTATTTT.

In regard to this clone: The sample carries other DNA sequences with the same CDR3. The V and J genes are TRBV18 and TRBJ1-1, with D uncertain. V lost 3 bases and J 0 bases, leaving 5 bases between the germline ends. The CDR3 sequence is 13 residues long. Germline V lookup: CDR1 KGHSH, CDR2 LQKENI. The CDR3 nucleotides read TGTGCCAGCTCACCGCCCATGAACACTGAAGCTTTCTTT. It specifies CASSPPMNTEAFF.

The chain combines TRBV6-4 with TRBJ2-7; 8 nucleotides line up with TRBD1. J was trimmed by 5 bases and V by 4 bases; bases with no gene match: 4. This CDR3 comprises 13 residues. The germline gives CDR1 MRHNA, CDR2 SNTAGT. The CDR3 sequence is CASSVVQGDEQYF. The CDR3 DNA follows: TGTGCCAGCAGTGTAGTACAGGGGGACGAGCAGTACTTC.

The chain couples TRBV27 to TRBJ2-7; D is ambiguous. V lost 0 bases, J lost 6 bases, and 9 bases lay in between. CDR1 is MNHEY and CDR2 is SMNVEV in the germline V gene (reference sequence). The CDR3 loop spans 13 amino acids. The CDR3 sequence is CASSLSRDLEQYF. The CDR3 DNA is TGTGCCAGCAGTTTATCTAGGGATCTCGAGCAGTACTTC.

The chain couples TRBV27 to TRBJ2-7; the D call may be TRBD1 or TRBD2 (5 bases each). Trimming cost V 5 bases and J 4 bases, with 18 bases left between them. The germline CDR1 and CDR2 sequences are MNHEY and SMNVEV (reference sequence). This CDR3 region has 15 residues. The CDR3 coding sequence is TGTGCCAGCAGTCTCTATTCCGGGACGGGATACGAGCAGTACTTC. This codes for CASSLYSGTGYEQYF.

This clone was counted a single time. V and J are TRBV4-2 and TRBJ1-4, with unresolved D. Germline V gene sequence: CDR1 LGHNA, CDR2 YNFKEQ. There are 15 residues in the CDR3. V was pared by 4 bases and J by 7 bases, with 16 bases between. The CDR3 sequence: CASSRRVSQGEKLFF. The CDR3 region has the DNA TGTGCCAGCAGCCGAAGAGTCTCACAAGGTGAAAAACTGTTTTTT.

The chain's CDR3 is CASSATGMNTEAFF. The CDR3 coding sequence is TGTGCCAGCTCTGCGACAGGGATGAACACTGAAGCTTTCTTT. The chain is built from TRBV18 and TRBJ1-1; 7 nucleotides align to TRBD1. Looked up from germline, CDR1 is KGHSH and CDR2 is LQKENI. Germline trimming cut 6 bases from V and 0 bases from J; bases unmatched to any gene: 4. The CDR3 loop spans 14 amino acids.

The chain carries TRBV5-6 and TRBJ1-5, with D perhaps TRBD1 (5 bases). Per germline, CDR1 SGHDT and CDR2 YYEEEE. The CDR3 length is 15 residues. The V end was cut by 4 bases, the J end by 6 bases, with 17 bases between. The CDR3 region is CASSVGQVSTQPQHF. DNA for the CDR3: TGTGCCAGCAGCGTGGGGCAGGTTTCGACTCAGCCCCAGCATTTT.